This T cell receptor (beta chain) was retrieved from a study of naive and memory T cell subsets. The study's findings and limits: Possibly reflecting memory cells re-expressing CD45RA, a few larger clonotypes occurred in naive repertoires, especially CD8.

This clonotype appeared a single time. Its antigen is unidentified. The CDR3 loop spans 13 amino acids. V gave up 6 bases and J gave up 4 bases, with 12 bases separating them. Looked up from germline, CDR1 is MNHEY and CDR2 is SVGEGT. Two oligonucleotides, mixed equimolar, formed the beta constant-region primer covering TRBC1 and TRBC2. Four rounds of PCR amplified the ligated cDNA using nested alpha and beta constant-region primers plus SP2. A 12-nucleotide UMI and the SP2 primer were added to the cDNA 3' end by oligonucleotide ligation. Each CDR3 protein gets one entry after TCRdb re-called the UMI-ligation and nested PCR reads with MiXCR. The sample consists of 95,000 to 110,000 distinct CDR3 sequences, roughly 15% of them appearing once.

The chain employs TRBV6-2 or TRBV6-3 and TRBJ1-1; D is perhaps TRBD1 (5 bases). The origin of this receptor is a human donor in good health. The sequencing sample was made of naive CD8+ T cells from blood. The CDR3 protein is CASRNQGTTEAFF. The CDR3 DNA reads as TGTGCCAGCAGGAACCAGGGAACCACTGAAGCTTTCTTT.